Listed here are 21 T cell receptor beta chains from one sample, sequenced in a study of cytomegalovirus exposure and HLA in healthy donors. This PCR relied on a set of 60 Vbeta primers and 13 Jbeta primers. Assay used: immunoSEQ multiplex PCR; TCRdb lists only in-frame clones, some missing. The table lists around 150,000 clones, about 80% of them singletons. Input material: PBMCs. These receptors were obtained from a man aged 40-50 years in good health and CMV-seropositive.

The V call is TRBV27, the J call TRBJ2-1; 12 positions agree with TRBD2. From germline, CDR1 is MNHEY and CDR2 SMNVEV (reference sequence). The CDR3 length is 17 residues. V lost 5 bases and J lost 2; bases outside the gene matches: 7. CDR3: CASSPLTSGRPYNEQFF. The CDR3 region has the DNA TGTGCCAGCAGTCCTCTGACTAGCGGGAGACCCTACAATGAGCAGTTCTTC.

The V call is TRBV6-1, the J call TRBJ1-1, with 10 bases matching TRBD1. The V gene end was trimmed by 4 bases and the J gene end by 5 bases; junction bases not matched to a gene: 4. CDR3 size: 14 residues. Per germline, CDR1 MNHNS and CDR2 SASEGT. This chain's CDR3 is CASSGDRGWTEAFF. The CDR3 coding sequence is TGTGCCAGCAGTGGGGACAGGGGCTGGACTGAAGCTTTCTTT.

This rearrangement joins TRBV5-1 to TRBJ1-2, with 8 bases identical to TRBD1. V gave up 4 bases and J gave up 6 bases; unmatched junction bases: 11. CDR3 length equals 15 residues. CDR1 and CDR2 from the germline V gene are SGHRS and YFSETQ. CDR3: CASSMPSDRAHGYTF. The CDR3 DNA reads TGCGCCAGCAGCATGCCGTCGGACAGGGCCCATGGCTACACCTTC.

The chain recombines TRBV5-1 with TRBJ1-3; no firm D call. Per germline, CDR1 SGHRS and CDR2 YFSETQ. Trimming stripped 3 bases from V and 3 bases from J, with 4 bases between. The CDR3 runs to 12 residues. The CDR3 spells CASSSGGNTIYF. DNA for the CDR3: TGCGCCAGCAGCTCAGGTGGAAACACCATATATTTT.

The rearrangement joins TRBV10-3 to TRBJ2-3, with TRBD1 identical over 8 bases. Germline CDR1 is ENHRY and CDR2 is SYGVKD. V was pared by 7 bases and J by 4 bases, with 7 bases of the junction left unmatched. The CDR3 is made up of 14 amino acids. CDR3 protein: CAITSDRDPDTQYF. The CDR3 region has the DNA TGTGCCATCACCTCGGACAGGGATCCAGATACGCAGTATTTT.

The V gene is TRBV5-1, the J gene TRBJ2-1, with TRBD2 matching over 7 bases. Per germline, CDR1 SGHRS and CDR2 YFSETQ. V gave up 4 bases and J gave up 5 bases; unmatched junction bases: 6. The CDR3 totals 14 residues. The CDR3 loop reads CASSPRDYNNEQFF. As DNA, the CDR3 is TGCGCCAGCAGCCCCCGGGACTACAACAATGAGCAGTTCTTC.

This clone was counted a single time. This chain connects TRBV15 to TRBJ1-1; D unresolved. The CDR3 is 11 residues long. Germline V gene data show CDR1 as LNHNV and CDR2 as YYDKDF (reference sequence). V lost 6 bases, J lost 1 base, and 3 bases lay in between. The CDR3 region is CATSRNTEAFF. For the CDR3, the DNA is TGTGCCACCAGTAGGAACACTGAAGCTTTCTTT.

V is TRBV13 and J is TRBJ2-5; D is possibly TRBD2 (6 bases). The tail of the sequence fits TRBJ2-7 better, so the J call may be wrong. Looked up from germline, CDR1 is PRHDT and CDR2 is FYEKMQ (reference sequence). The CDR3 loop spans 13 amino acids. For the CDR3, the DNA is TGTGCCAGCACCTTTAGCGGCTCCTACGAGCAGTACTTC. Translation gives CASTFSGSYEQYF.

The rearrangement links TRBV2 to TRBJ2-7; D may be TRBD1 (6 bases). From germline, CDR1 is SNHLY and CDR2 FYNNEI. This CDR3 is built from 13 residues. Trimming took off 8 bases at V and 6 bases at J, with 17 bases between the two ends. This CDR3 reads CASGWTALPEQYF. CDR3 DNA: TGTGCCAGCGGGTGGACAGCTCTCCCCGAGCAGTACTTC.

The chain recombines TRBV29-1 with TRBJ2-1, with D possibly TRBD2 on 5 matching bases. With 6 bases removed from V and 6 bases from J, the gap between germline ends came to 18 bases. Germline loops: CDR1 SQVTM, CDR2 ANQGSEA. The CDR3 consists of 14 residues. Written as DNA, the CDR3 is TGCAGCGTCGTCCCGCGGACTGTAGGCAATGAGCAGTTCTTC. This sequence encodes CSVVPRTVGNEQFF.

The rearrangement links TRBV21-1 to TRBJ2-7; the table calls TRBD2, which could not be checked here. TRBV21-1 is tagged as a pseudogene. The CDR3 is made up of 15 amino acids. CDR3 loop: CASSKRPGGSYEQYF. The DNA of the CDR3 is TGTGCCAGCAGCAAAAGACCAGGCGGGAGCTACGAGCAGTACTTC.

Remarks on this clone: Other DNA sequences from this sample encode an identical CDR3 as well. This chain connects TRBV6-1 to TRBJ2-7; no firm D call. The CDR3 is 13 residues long. Trimming left V 8 bases short and J 3 bases short, with 14 bases between. Germline values: CDR1 MNHNS, CDR2 SASEGT. CDR3: CASQHVSGYEQYF. As DNA, the CDR3 is TGTGCCAGCCAACACGTTTCGGGCTACGAGCAGTACTTC.

This chain uses TRBV15 with TRBJ1-5, with TRBD1 matching over 9 bases. Looked up from germline, CDR1 is LNHNV and CDR2 is YYDKDF (reference sequence). Trimming took 7 bases from V and 1 from J; bases not matched to a gene: 5. The CDR3 sequence is 15 residues long. The CDR3: CATTTGGRSNQPQHF. The DNA of the CDR3 is TGTGCCACCACCACAGGGGGCCGAAGCAATCAGCCCCAGCATTTT.

CDR3 nucleotides: TGTGCCAGCAGGTATGGGGCGGGAGGGCCGGATGAGCAGTTCTTC. This sequence encodes CASRYGAGGPDEQFF. This chain joins TRBV7-8 and TRBJ2-1, with TRBD2 identical over 9 bases. Germline V gene data show CDR1 as SGHVS and CDR2 as FQNEAQ. V was pared by 6 bases and J by 8 bases, with 11 bases of the junction left unmatched. The CDR3 consists of 15 residues.

The V and J genes are TRBV5-1 and TRBJ2-3; possible D gene TRBD1, 5 bases. The CDR3 has 16 amino acids. V was cut by 0 bases and J by 0 bases, with 11 bases left in between. The germline CDR1 and CDR2 sequences are SGHRS and YFSETQ. The CDR3 here is CASSLAGQGSTDTQYF. DNA for the CDR3: TGCGCCAGCAGCTTGGCTGGCCAGGGAAGCACAGATACGCAGTATTTT.

The rearrangement links TRBV28 to TRBJ2-7, with 7 bases lining up with TRBD2. Per germline, CDR1 MDHEN and CDR2 SYDVKM. The CDR3 is 14 residues long. V dropped 10 bases and J dropped 2; count of bases not matched to a gene: 11. The CDR3 coding sequence is TGTGCCATCTCAAGGGCTAGCGGAACCTACGAGCAGTACTTC. It specifies CAISRASGTYEQYF. The full variable domain, its missing parts supplied by reference TRBV28 and TRBJ2-7, is DVKVTQSSRYLVKRTGEKVFLECVQDMDHENMFWYRQDPGLGLRLIYFSYDVKMKEKGDIPEGYSVSREKKERFSLILESASTNQTSMYLCAISRASGTYEQYFGPGTRLTVT.

As concerns this clone: Other DNA variants within this sample encode the same CDR3. This chain joins TRBV7-2 and TRBJ1-5; maybe TRBD1 (5 bases). The V end was cut by 5 bases, the J end by 7 bases, with 12 bases between. The germline gives CDR1 SGHTA, CDR2 FQGNSA. The CDR3 has 13 amino acids. The CDR3 nucleotides are TGTGCCAGCAGCCTCTCTGGGGGGCAGCCCCAGCATTTT. Protein product: CASSLSGGQPQHF.

This clone showed up just once. The chain has TRBV9 and TRBJ2-7; 7 bases map to TRBD1. CDR1 SGDLS and CDR2 YYNGEE come from the germline V gene. The junction had 3 bases not matched to a gene; V was cut back by 3 bases and J by 0 bases. This CDR3 spans 14 amino acids. The CDR3 DNA is TGTGCCAGCAGCGCCCGGGACAGCTCCTACGAGCAGTACTTC. Protein: CASSARDSSYEQYF.

In this sample, this clone turned up once. This chain connects TRBV27 to TRBJ1-4, with 9 nucleotides matching TRBD1. The CDR3 is 15 amino acids. Germline V gene lookup returns CDR1 MNHEY and CDR2 SMNVEV (reference sequence). V shed 5 bases, J shed 7 bases, and the junction held 8 bases outside the gene matches. CDR3 in amino acids: CASSTYRGRVEKLFF. CDR3 nucleotide sequence: TGTGCCAGCAGTACCTACAGGGGGCGCGTTGAAAAACTGTTTTTT.

The genes are TRBV29-1 and TRBJ2-7; 8 bases are a match to TRBD2. Germline trimming cut 7 bases from V and 4 bases from J; bases unmatched to any gene: 9. The CDR3 is 13 amino acids. The germline V gene has CDR1 SQVTM and CDR2 ANQGSEA. CDR3 sequence (DNA): TGCAGCGCCTCCTGGGCTAGCGGGTACGAGCAGTACTTC. Encoded protein: CSASWASGYEQYF.

The sample holds a few counts of this clone. The chain uses TRBV6-1 and TRBJ1-2; perhaps TRBD1 as D (5 bases). The CDR3 contains 19 residues. The germline V gene has CDR1 MNHNS and CDR2 SASEGT. V lost 2 bases and J 5 bases, leaving 27 bases between the germline ends. In nucleotides, the CDR3 is TGTGCCAGCAGTGAACCCCAACCCCATCGACAGTTACCACAGTATGGCTACACCTTC. Its protein is CASSEPQPHRQLPQYGYTF.